Following are 30 T cell receptor beta chains from one sample sequenced in a study of shared clonotypes between healthy human individuals. Sequencing was performed with immunoSEQ multiplex PCR; in TCRdb, only in-frame clones are kept and a portion is missing. Among 2 million to 2.5 million clones listed, approximately 90% were seen once. The sequencing input was naive CD4+ T cells from PBMCs. Subset specified: CD45RA+ positively selected. The receptors shown here come from a man aged 18 to 29 in good health. Some clones in this sample may be carry-over from other donors' samples.

The rearrangement links TRBV7-2 to TRBJ2-3, with 8 bases lining up with TRBD2. This CDR3 spans 14 amino acids. With 5 bases clipped from V and 4 bases from J, the junction kept 5 bases outside the gene matches. Germline V lookup: CDR1 SGHTA, CDR2 FQGNSA. The CDR3 loop reads CASSPGLVPDTQYF. CDR3 coding DNA: TGTGCCAGCAGCCCGGGACTAGTCCCAGATACGCAGTATTTT.

The chain employs TRBV7-9 and TRBJ2-4; 7 bases map to TRBD1. Looked up from germline, CDR1 is SEHNR and CDR2 is FQNEAQ (reference sequence). V lost 5 bases to trimming and J lost 7 bases; unmatched junction nucleotides: 11. This CDR3 contains 15 residues. The CDR3 loop reads CASSGQPGQMNIQYF. CDR3 nucleotides: TGTGCCAGCAGCGGGCAACCGGGACAGATGAACATTCAGTACTTC.

Notes on this clone: The sample carries other DNA sequences with the same CDR3. V and J are TRBV18 and TRBJ2-7, with TRBD1 matching 8 bases. Germline V gene sequence: CDR1 KGHSH, CDR2 LQKENI. V was clipped by 2 bases and J by 0 bases; unmatched bases: 3. This CDR3 contains 15 residues. CDR3 amino acids: CASSPLGTGSYEQYF. The CDR3 DNA reads as TGTGCCAGCTCACCATTGGGGACAGGCTCCTACGAGCAGTACTTC.

This clone was seen once. CDR3 nucleotide sequence: TGTGCCAGCAGCATAAGACTAGCGGGAGCCTACGAGCAGTACTTC. This gives the protein CASSIRLAGAYEQYF. The V gene is TRBV11-2, the J gene TRBJ2-7; 12 bases are a match to TRBD2. This CDR3 has 15 residues. From germline, CDR1 is SGHAT and CDR2 FQNNGV. The V gene end was trimmed by 5 bases and the J gene end by 2 bases; junction bases not matched to a gene: 4.

This rearrangement joins TRBV5-6 to TRBJ1-1; no clear D gene. Germline V gene data show CDR1 as SGHDT and CDR2 as YYEEEE. This CDR3 region has 15 residues. The V end was cut by 2 bases, the J end by 1 base, with 12 bases between. This CDR3 is CASSLRRTANTEAFF. In DNA, the CDR3 is TGTGCCAGCAGCTTAAGGCGTACAGCGAACACTGAAGCTTTCTTT.

This rearrangement joins TRBV5-1 to TRBJ2-3; TRBD2 is a possible D gene (7 bases). V lost 4 bases, J lost 8 bases, and 23 bases lay in between. Germline CDR1 is SGHRS and CDR2 is YFSETQ. This CDR3 contains 16 residues. CDR3 sequence: CASSMGGPVGQGTQYF. CDR3 in DNA: TGCGCCAGCAGCATGGGGGGGCCCGTTGGGCAGGGTACGCAGTATTTT.

For this clone: In the same sample, other DNA sequences code for this CDR3. This chain uses TRBV9 with TRBJ1-1; weak D call: TRBD1 (5 bases). This CDR3 has 13 residues. The germline V and J ends were trimmed by 4 bases and 7 bases, with 14 bases remaining between them. The germline V gene has CDR1 SGDLS and CDR2 YYNGEE. Written as DNA, the CDR3 is TGTGCCAGCAGCCCCCGAGGGAGGGGTGAAGCTTTCTTT. Amino acids: CASSPRGRGEAFF.

The rearrangement links TRBV18 to TRBJ2-5, with D possibly being TRBD1 (6 bases). V shed 5 bases and J shed 2 bases, with 12 bases lying between them. The germline V gene has CDR1 KGHSH and CDR2 LQKENI. The CDR3 contains 14 residues. The CDR3 region is CASSSGTPQETQYF. CDR3 sequence (DNA): TGTGCCAGCTCATCCGGGACACCTCAAGAGACCCAGTACTTC.

The rearrangement joins TRBV7-2 to TRBJ2-7; D ambiguous. With 1 base removed from V and 4 bases from J, the gap between germline ends came to 11 bases. The germline CDR1 and CDR2 sequences are SGHTA and FQGNSA. The CDR3 has 14 residues. The CDR3 coding sequence is TGTGCCAGCAGCTTAGTCGAGGCCCGTTACGAGCAGTACTTC. It encodes CASSLVEARYEQYF.

The genes are TRBV11-3 and TRBJ1-1, with TRBD1 matching 7 bases. Trimming cost V 5 bases and J 7 bases; bases outside gene matches: 7. Germline V CDR1 and CDR2: SGHNT, YENEEA. CDR3 size: 13 residues. DNA of the CDR3: TGTGCCAGCAGCCCGACAGGGTACGGTGAAGCTTTCTTT. Translating it yields CASSPTGYGEAFF.

The V and J genes are TRBV15 and TRBJ2-3, with 10 bases matching TRBD1. The CDR3 sequence is 16 residues long. V dropped 3 bases and J dropped 4; count of bases not matched to a gene: 7. Germline CDR1 LNHNV, CDR2 YYDKDF (reference sequence). CDR3 DNA: TGTGCCACCAGCAGTTGGACAGGGGGTGGGTCAGATACGCAGTATTTT. Protein: CATSSWTGGGSDTQYF.

This chain connects TRBV7-8 to TRBJ2-7; TRBD2 aligns across 15 bases. The CDR3 spans 16 residues. Germline lookup yields CDR1 SGHVS and CDR2 FQNEAQ. The V segment lost 5 bases and the J segment 7 bases; nucleotides outside the gene matches: 9. This chain's CDR3 is CASSTRTSGRAREQYF. CDR3 DNA sequence: TGTGCCAGCAGCACCCGGACTAGCGGGAGGGCGAGGGAGCAGTACTTC.

The gene calls are TRBV5-6 and TRBJ2-7; 9 bases line up with TRBD2. Trimming at V came to 2 bases and at J to 3 bases, leaving 9 bases not matched to a gene. CDR1 SGHDT and CDR2 YYEEEE come from the germline V gene. CDR3 size: 16 residues. Here the CDR3 reads CASSFQFSGRGYEQYF. Written as DNA, the CDR3 is TGTGCCAGCAGCTTCCAATTTAGCGGGAGAGGCTACGAGCAGTACTTC.

V gene TRBV18 combines with J gene TRBJ2-1; 10 nucleotides line up with TRBD2. The junction had 6 bases not matched to a gene; V was cut back by 4 bases and J by 6 bases. The CDR3 covers 15 residues. Germline-derived CDR1 and CDR2 are KGHSH and LQKENI. This chain's CDR3 is CASSQLAGTVNEQFF. The CDR3 bases are TGTGCCAGCTCACAACTAGCGGGAACAGTCAATGAGCAGTTCTTC.

The gene calls are TRBV6-5 and TRBJ1-2, with 7 bases that match TRBD1. CDR1 and CDR2 from the germline V gene are MNHEY and SVGAGI. V shed 2 bases, J shed 9 bases, and the junction held 9 bases outside the gene matches. The CDR3 is 14 amino acids. The CDR3 spells CASSYRGQRFSYTF. The CDR3 nucleotides are TGTGCCAGCAGTTACAGGGGACAGCGGTTTAGCTACACCTTC.

The gene calls are TRBV7-2 and TRBJ2-2; TRBD1 is a possible D gene (5 bases). Germline loops: CDR1 SGHTA, CDR2 FQGNSA. There are 15 residues in the CDR3. Trimming took 5 bases from V and 1 from J, leaving 11 bases between them. The CDR3 reads CASSEARGNTGELFF. The CDR3 coding sequence is TGTGCCAGCAGCGAGGCTAGGGGGAACACCGGGGAGCTGTTTTTT. Full variable domain (outside the CDR3, taken from reference TRBV7-2 and TRBJ2-2): GAGVSQSPSNKVTEKGKDVELRCDPISGHTALYWYRQSLGQGLEFLIYFQGNSAPDKSGLPSDRFSAERTGGSVSTLTIQRTQQEDSAVYLCASSEARGNTGELFFGEGSRLTVL.

The chain has TRBV27 and TRBJ1-1; no clear D. Trimming removed 6 bases from V and 6 bases from J, with 11 bases in between. Germline lookup yields CDR1 MNHEY and CDR2 SMNVEV (reference sequence). CDR3 size: 12 residues. CDR3 residues: CASRAPPPEAFF. CDR3 coding DNA: TGTGCCAGCAGGGCCCCTCCCCCTGAAGCTTTCTTT.

The CDR3 sequence: CASQETYGYTF. CDR3 DNA sequence: TGTGCCAGCCAGGAGACGTATGGCTACACCTTC. The chain carries TRBV2 and TRBJ1-2, with unresolved D. Germline CDR1 SNHLY, CDR2 FYNNEI. The V and J ends lost 8 bases and 5 bases respectively, with 9 bases between them. The CDR3 extends over 11 amino acids.

The J gene is TRBJ2-3, the V gene TRBV7-3; 9 bases agree with TRBD1. After removal of 5 bases from V and 4 bases from J, the junction contained 7 bases not matched to a gene. Germline V gene sequence: CDR1 SGHTA, CDR2 FQGTGA. There are 15 residues in the CDR3. The CDR3 spells CASSPETGGADTQYF. The CDR3 DNA is TGTGCCAGCAGCCCGGAGACAGGGGGAGCAGATACGCAGTATTTT.

The chain combines TRBV9 with TRBJ1-1; 8 bases line up with TRBD1. Germline-derived CDR1 and CDR2 are SGDLS and YYNGEE. Trimming cost V 2 bases and J 3 bases; bases outside gene matches: 6. The CDR3 totals 15 residues. CDR3 sequence (DNA): TGTGCCAGCAGCGTCAGGGGGCGAGGGGACACTGAAGCTTTCTTT. Translated, it gives CASSVRGRGDTEAFF.

This chain joins TRBV18 and TRBJ1-1; 8 positions agree with TRBD1. This CDR3 is built from 15 residues. With V trimmed by 3 bases and J by 6 bases, 9 bases remained unmatched. Germline CDR1 reads KGHSH; CDR2 reads LQKENI. The chain's CDR3 is CASSPGNRGSAEAFF. Written as DNA, the CDR3 is TGTGCCAGCTCACCGGGTAACAGGGGGAGCGCTGAAGCTTTCTTT. Combining the CDR3 with reference TRBV18 and TRBJ1-1 gives the whole variable domain NAGVMQNPRHLVRRRGQEARLRCSPMKGHSHVYWYRQLPEEGLKFMVYLQKENIIDESGMPKERFSAEFPKEGPSILRIQQVVRGDSAAYFCASSPGNRGSAEAFFGQGTRLTVV.

The V call is TRBV15, the J call TRBJ1-2; 7 bases are shared with TRBD1. V shed 0 bases and J 4 bases; nucleotides not matched to a gene: 5. The germline V gene has CDR1 LNHNV and CDR2 YYDKDF (reference sequence). The CDR3 runs 15 residues. Here the CDR3 DNA reads TGTGCCACCAGCAGAGATAAACAGGGGACCTATGGCTACACCTTC. Translating gives CATSRDKQGTYGYTF.

The chain uses TRBV10-1 and TRBJ1-2; 7 bases match TRBD1. Trimming cost V 0 bases and J 5 bases; bases outside gene matches: 12. This CDR3 region has 17 residues. Germline V gene lookup returns CDR1 WNHNN and CDR2 SYGVQD (reference sequence). CDR3 sequence (DNA): TGCGCCAGCAGTGAGTCCCGGGTACCCGACAGGGTGTATGGCTACACCTTC. Protein: CASSESRVPDRVYGYTF.

The chain joins TRBV30 to TRBJ2-7, with a tentative D call TRBD1 (5 bases). The CDR3 is made up of 15 amino acids. Trimming removed 2 bases from V and 0 bases from J, with 14 bases in between. Germline lookup yields CDR1 GTSNPN and CDR2 SVGIG (reference sequence). The CDR3 loop is CAWSLPRQGSYEQYF. CDR3 nucleotide sequence: TGTGCCTGGAGTCTGCCGAGGCAGGGCTCCTACGAGCAGTACTTC.

The genes are TRBV30 and TRBJ1-5; a possible D gene is TRBD1 (5 bases). V lost 3 bases, J lost 2 bases, and 11 bases lay in between. Per the germline V gene, CDR1 is GTSNPN and CDR2 is SVGIG (reference sequence). CDR3 length equals 14 residues. The CDR3 is CAWSSDSRNQPQHF. In nucleotides, the CDR3 is TGTGCCTGGAGCTCCGACAGCCGCAATCAGCCCCAGCATTTT.

V usage is TRBV6-5 and J usage is TRBJ2-7; TRBD1 agrees at 10 bases. Germline values: CDR1 MNHEY, CDR2 SVGAGI. With 2 bases clipped from V and 4 bases from J, the junction kept 5 bases outside the gene matches. This CDR3 contains 15 residues. The CDR3: CASSYGQGVLYEQYF. The CDR3 bases are TGTGCCAGCAGTTACGGACAGGGGGTGTTGTACGAGCAGTACTTC.

CDR3 sequence: CASRSRPTGYTF. CDR3 nucleotide sequence: TGTGCCAGTCGAAGCAGACCCACTGGCTACACCTTC. V usage is TRBV6-5 and J usage is TRBJ1-2, with D unresolved. Germline V gene data show CDR1 as MNHEY and CDR2 as SVGAGI. V gave up 9 bases and J gave up 7 bases, with 15 bases separating them. CDR3 length: 12 amino acids.

The V gene is TRBV7-9, the J gene TRBJ2-3; D is undetermined. Germline V gene lookup returns CDR1 SEHNR and CDR2 FQNEAQ (reference sequence). The CDR3 runs to 12 residues. The germline V and J ends were trimmed by 4 bases and 6 bases, with 8 bases remaining between them. CDR3 in amino acids: CASSYADDTQYF. CDR3 bases: TGTGCCAGCAGCTACGCCGACGATACGCAGTATTTT.

The sample holds a few counts of this clone. V usage is TRBV30 and J usage is TRBJ1-4; D unclear. Trimming removed 6 bases from V and 7 bases from J, with 12 bases in between. Germline V gives CDR1 GTSNPN, CDR2 SVGIG (reference sequence). The CDR3 is 12 amino acids. Written as DNA, the CDR3 is TGTGCCTGCAAGTGGGGAGGTGAAAAACTGTTTTTT. It specifies CACKWGGEKLFF.

The chain has TRBV29-1 and TRBJ1-1; D is unclear. V gave up 3 bases and J gave up 4 bases, with 15 bases separating them. Germline CDR1 is SQVTM and CDR2 is ANQGSEA. The CDR3 is 14 amino acids. The CDR3 loop is CSVESSRGATEAFF. CDR3 bases: TGCAGCGTTGAGAGCAGTCGAGGTGCCACTGAAGCTTTCTTT.